Following are 20 T cell receptor beta chains from one sample sequenced in a study of post-analysis software for immune sequencing data. Whole-study findings and limits: Patients used several TRBV segments, including TRBV5-6, TRBV5-1 and TRBV20-1, more often than controls.

Each TCR beta cDNA library carried unique molecular identifiers. MiXCR, applied by TCRdb to the PCR reads, yields one record per CDR3 protein. The data hold 380,000 or so distinct CDR3 sequences, with less than 40% observed a single time. Their cognate antigens are unknown. Sequencing was performed on blood. The receptor source for this set is a girl aged 10 to 17 with multiple sclerosis.

Only a few counts were recorded for this clonotype. The chain employs TRBV6-1 and TRBJ2-5; D may be TRBD1 (5 bases). The tail of the sequence fits TRBJ2-7 better, so the J call may be wrong. The CDR3 is 13 amino acids. Germline values: CDR1 MNHNS, CDR2 SASEGT. CDR3 protein: CASRNQGAGEQYF. The CDR3, as DNA: TGTGCCAGCAGAAATCAAGGGGCCGGCGAGCAGTACTTC.

The chain employs TRBV7-8 and TRBJ2-3; D unclear. Trimming shortened V by 0 bases and J by 5 bases, and 12 bases separated the two germline ends. This CDR3 has 15 residues. Germline V gene sequence: CDR1 SGHVS, CDR2 FQNEAQ. CDR3 nucleotide sequence: TGTGCCAGCAGCTTAGCGGTCGTTAGCTTAGATACGCAGTATTTT. Protein: CASSLAVVSLDTQYF.

This clonotype has only a few counts. The chain carries TRBV9 and TRBJ2-3; D is ambiguous. Per the germline V gene, CDR1 is SGDLS and CDR2 is YYNGEE. Trimming pared 0 bases from V and 2 bases from J, leaving 7 bases between. This CDR3 is 14 amino acids long. The CDR3 DNA follows: TGTGCCAGCAGCGTAGCCCTAACCACAGATACGCAGTATTTT. As protein: CASSVALTTDTQYF.

Turning to this clonotype: Germline is not matched at one junction end, which may reflect a read error. The chain combines TRBV4-1 with TRBJ2-3; D perhaps matches TRBD2 (6 bases). The germline V gene encodes CDR1 MGHRA and CDR2 YSYEKL. The CDR3 loop spans 15 amino acids. CDR3 sequence reads: CASSLAAGSTGTQYF. The CDR3 coding sequence is TGCGCCAGCAGCCTCGCGGCGGGGTCCACAGGTACGCAGTATTTT.

There are a few counts of this clonotype. The chain has TRBV6-1 and TRBJ2-7; D might be TRBD1 or TRBD2, each matching 5 bases. Trimming removed 6 bases from V and 2 bases from J, with 14 bases in between. Germline CDR1 and CDR2: MNHNS and SASEGT. This CDR3 is built from 14 residues. CDR3 protein: CASRGRGETYEQYF. The CDR3 DNA sequence: TGTGCCAGCAGGGGACGGGGCGAAACCTACGAGCAGTACTTC.

The J gene is TRBJ2-1, the V gene TRBV6-5; D uncertain. The J call may be wrong; the DNA end is better matched by TRBJ2-7. The CDR3 loop spans 15 amino acids. Germline V gene sequence: CDR1 MNHEY, CDR2 SVGAGI. The CDR3 loop is CASRAQLSSYNEQYF. In DNA, the CDR3 is TGTGCCAGCAGAGCCCAGCTGAGCTCCTACAATGAGCAGTACTTC.

This clonotype was found a few times. The chain joins TRBV4-1 to TRBJ2-3; 13 positions match TRBD2. Per the germline V gene, CDR1 is MGHRA and CDR2 is YSYEKL. This CDR3 comprises 18 residues. Trimming took 3 bases from V and 2 from J; bases not matched to a gene: 8. The CDR3 reads CASSQRPGLAGYTDTQYF. The CDR3 nucleotides read TGCGCCAGCAGCCAGCGGCCGGGACTAGCGGGGTACACAGATACGCAGTATTTT.

This chain joins TRBV7-2 and TRBJ2-3; TRBD2 matches at 11 bases. The CDR3 is 18 residues long. CDR1 and CDR2 (germline): SGHTA, FQGNSA. V lost 3 bases to trimming and J lost 0 bases; unmatched junction nucleotides: 8. CDR3 loop: CASSLWGTSGASTDTQYF. The DNA for the CDR3 is TGTGCCAGCAGCTTGTGGGGGACTAGCGGCGCAAGCACAGATACGCAGTATTTT.

The chain joins TRBV5-5 to TRBJ1-2; TRBD1 might be the D (5 bases). Germline CDR1 is SGHKS and CDR2 is YYEKEE (reference sequence). The CDR3 contains 14 residues. Trimming took off 0 bases at V and 6 bases at J, with 12 bases between the two ends. The DNA for the CDR3 is TGTGCCAGCAGCTTGGCCCTGGGGGATAATGGCTACACCTTC. Encoded protein: CASSLALGDNGYTF.

The chain employs TRBV28 and TRBJ2-1; weak D call: TRBD2 (6 bases). The V and J ends lost 8 bases and 7 bases respectively, with 15 bases between them. Germline CDR1 and CDR2: MDHEN and SYDVKM. The CDR3 is made up of 13 amino acids. The CDR3: CASVGRGSNEQFF. The DNA for the CDR3 is TGTGCCAGCGTCGGGCGGGGTTCAAATGAGCAGTTCTTC.

In nucleotides, the CDR3 is TGCAGTGCTAGAGGTACCTCGGCGGGGGGGAGAAGATATGAGCAGTTCTTC. Translated, it gives CSARGTSAGGRRYEQFF. The V gene is TRBV20-1, the J gene TRBJ2-1; 9 bases fit TRBD2. This CDR3 is built from 17 residues. V dropped 1 base and J dropped 8; count of bases not matched to a gene: 15. Germline V gives CDR1 DFQATT, CDR2 SNEGSKA (reference sequence).

The chain has TRBV12-5 and TRBJ2-1; 14 bases map to TRBD2. The CDR3 runs 16 residues. The V segment lost 7 bases and the J segment 7 bases; nucleotides outside the gene matches: 9. The germline V gene encodes CDR1 LGHNT and CDR2 FRNRAP. CDR3: CASAQGTSGGGNEQFF. The DNA for the CDR3 is TGTGCTAGTGCTCAAGGGACTAGCGGGGGCGGGAATGAGCAGTTCTTC. The full variable domain, in which reference TRBV12-5 and TRBJ2-1 provide the parts outside the CDR3, is DARVTQTPRHKVTEMGQEVTMRCQPILGHNTVFWYRQTMMQGLELLAYFRNRAPLDDSGMPKDRFSAEMPDATLATLKIQPSEPRDSAVYFCASAQGTSGGGNEQFFGPGTRLTVL.

The chain carries TRBV20-1 and TRBJ2-1; 8 bases map to TRBD2. The CDR3 extends over 14 amino acids. Germline CDR1 DFQATT, CDR2 SNEGSKA (reference sequence). The V gene end was trimmed by 0 bases and the J gene end by 10 bases; junction bases not matched to a gene: 8. CDR3 in amino acids: CSARDSGTRREQFF. CDR3 in DNA: TGCAGTGCTAGAGATAGCGGGACCAGGCGAGAGCAGTTCTTC.

The chain combines TRBV7-8 with TRBJ2-1, with D possibly being TRBD2 (6 bases). Germline CDR1 SGHVS, CDR2 FQNEAQ. The CDR3 runs 13 residues. The V end lost 7 bases, the J end lost 10 bases, and 17 bases lay between the germline ends. The CDR3 region is CASNPRTGGEQFF. The CDR3 coding sequence is TGTGCCAGCAACCCCAGGACTGGAGGGGAGCAGTTCTTC.

V and J are TRBV6-1 and TRBJ1-5; tentatively, D is TRBD1 (5 bases). This CDR3 has 16 amino acids. Between the trimmed V and J ends, which lost 2 bases and 6 bases, there was a span of 17 bases. The germline CDR1 and CDR2 sequences are MNHNS and SASEGT. CDR3 nucleotide sequence: TGTGCCAGCAGTGAACCTGGGCAGGGCTATGGTCAGCCCCAGCATTTT. This sequence encodes CASSEPGQGYGQPQHF.

This rearrangement joins TRBV12-3 or TRBV12-4 to TRBJ2-7; D tentatively fits TRBD1 or TRBD2 (5 bases each). The CDR3 covers 15 residues. Trimming removed 5 bases from V and 0 bases from J, with 14 bases in between. The chain's CDR3 is CASSPSWGYSYEQYF. Written as DNA, the CDR3 is TGTGCCAGCAGTCCTTCTTGGGGGTACTCCTACGAGCAGTACTTC.

This clonotype was counted a few times. The rearrangement joins TRBV15 to TRBJ1-6; perhaps TRBD1 as D (6 bases). CDR1 and CDR2 from the germline V gene are LNHNV and YYDKDF (reference sequence). This CDR3 is built from 17 residues. The germline V and J ends were trimmed by 0 bases and 7 bases, with 16 bases remaining between them. CDR3 sequence: CATSRDGTPKGNSPLHF. CDR3 DNA sequence: TGTGCCACCAGCAGAGATGGGACACCAAAGGGAAATTCACCCCTCCACTTT.

V usage is TRBV20-1 and J usage is TRBJ1-1, with D possibly matching TRBD1 (6 bases). CDR1 is DFQATT, CDR2 SNEGSKA, per germline (reference sequence). Trimming stripped 5 bases from V and 2 bases from J, with 12 bases between. This CDR3 contains 13 residues. CDR3: CSAPDRYNTEAFF. Written as DNA, the CDR3 is TGCAGTGCTCCCGACAGGTACAACACTGAAGCTTTCTTT.

V and J are TRBV7-2 and TRBJ1-4; 10 bases agree with TRBD1. V dropped 5 bases and J dropped 3; count of bases not matched to a gene: 3. The CDR3 has 15 amino acids. CDR1 is SGHTA and CDR2 is FQGNSA in the germline V gene. The DNA of the CDR3 is TGTGCCAGCAGCCGAGGGACAGGGGCTAATGAAAAACTGTTTTTT. It is translated as CASSRGTGANEKLFF.

The chain is built from TRBV29-1 and TRBJ2-3; D unresolved. CDR3 length: 13 amino acids. Looked up from germline, CDR1 is SQVTM and CDR2 is ANQGSEA. V lost 1 base and J 5 bases, leaving 10 bases between the germline ends. CDR3: CSVEGQDRDTQYF. In DNA, the CDR3 is TGCAGCGTTGAAGGCCAGGATAGAGATACGCAGTATTTT.